The clone carrying this TCR beta chain was seen only a few times. The data derive from a study of blood T cell repertoires in COVID-19. Background on the study: Specimens from acute and convalescent COVID-19 originated in the United States, Italy and Spain. Sources were T cells, B-cell-depleted T cells, or PBMCs; the material itself was cDNA or gDNA.

In the authors' methods: From reference gene primer amplification, estimates of nucleated cell counts were derived. Sequenced by immunoSEQ multiplex PCR; TCRdb stores in-frame clones only, minus some. V and J calls and clone size come straight from that table; D and trimming were deduced from the DNA. Of over 450,000 clones listed, roughly nine tenths are singletons. Germline loops: CDR1 SGHNT, CDR2 YENEEA. Trimming pared 4 bases from V and 10 bases from J, leaving 14 bases between. CDR3 size: 13 residues. Seattle participants joined during active infection and were tracked over time. The sample taken for sequencing was peripheral blood. The TCR sequence derives from a man aged 18-30 years with COVID-19, enrolled during active disease. This chain joins TRBV11-3 and TRBJ2-1, with D unclear. CDR3 sequence (DNA): TGTGCCAGCAGCTCCCTGAATTCCAGGGAGCAGTTCTTC. This codes for CASSSLNSREQFF.